These 13 T cell receptor beta chains share one sample of origin, sequenced in a study of T cell repertoires in cytomegalovirus infection (dated by TCRdb to between 2018 and 2020). These receptors' targets are unknown. The instrument given in TCRdb is Illumina HiSeq 1500. TCRdb reprocessed the public reads (quality trimming at Q25 with fastp, clone calling with MiXCR) and kept in-frame beta chains. Entries that share a CDR3 protein sequence are merged under the most common genes and DNA. Across this sample there are roughly 800,000 distinct CDR3 sequences, with about 29% seen only once. The ten most abundant clones make up around 14% of the sample. The treatment or condition label for this specimen denotes: in vitro stimulation with specific CMV peptide epitopes to enrich CMV-specific T cells. Sequencing was performed on cultured CD8+ T cells from PBMCs, taken from culture after CMV antigen stimulation. The receptors derive from a human donor in good health (CMV status not recorded). Some clones in this sample may be carry-over from other donors' samples.

This clonotype occurred a few times. CDR3 sequence (DNA): TGTGCCAGCACCTTCTCCAGGAATAATGAAAAACTGTTTTTT. Encoded protein: CASTFSRNNEKLFF. V usage is TRBV2 and J usage is TRBJ1-4; no definite D call. The CDR3 is 14 residues long. Germline V gives CDR1 SNHLY, CDR2 FYNNEI. V was shortened by 7 bases and J by 4 bases, with 13 bases between the two germline ends.

The rearrangement joins TRBV28 to TRBJ1-5; D gene ambiguous. Trimming pared 6 bases from V and 0 bases from J, leaving 15 bases between. Looked up from germline, CDR1 is MDHEN and CDR2 is SYDVKM. The CDR3 is 16 amino acids. CDR3 coding DNA: TGTGCCAGCAGCGGTCGACAAACTTATAGCAATCAGCCCCAGCATTTT. Protein: CASSGRQTYSNQPQHF.

This clonotype was observed a handful of times. The V call is TRBV7-9, the J call TRBJ2-7; D remains unclear. Germline V gene data show CDR1 as SEHNR and CDR2 as FQNEAQ (reference sequence). The CDR3 is made up of 15 amino acids. V was clipped by 5 bases and J by 1 base, with 15 bases between them. The CDR3 sequence is CASSPYTGGSYEQYV. In DNA form, the CDR3 reads TGTGCCAGCAGCCCTTACACCGGTGGATCCTACGAGCAGTACGTC.

About this clonotype itself: One end of the junction varies from germline; a read error may be responsible. The genes are TRBV7-7 and TRBJ2-1, with a possible D match to TRBD1 (6 bases). The CDR3 extends over 15 amino acids. CDR1 and CDR2 (germline): SSHAT, FNYEAQ (reference sequence). In DNA form, the CDR3 reads TGTGCTAGCAGCTCGAACCCAAGGGGGACCAATGAGCAGTTCTTC. Its protein product is CASSSNPRGTNEQFF.

This chain joins TRBV7-9 and TRBJ1-2; the D is unclear. The V gene's germline CDR1 is SEHNR and CDR2 FQNEAQ (reference sequence). The CDR3 is 12 amino acids. Deletions cut 3 bases from V and 6 bases from J, with 8 bases between. CDR3 in DNA: TGTGCCAGCAGCTTTGAGCACCATGGCTACACCTTC. Translation gives CASSFEHHGYTF. Full variable domain (rest looked up from reference TRBV7-9 and TRBJ1-2): DTGVSQNPRHKITKRGQNVTFRCDPISEHNRLYWYRQTLGQGPEFLTYFQNEAQLEKSRLLSDRFSAERPKGSFSTLEIQRTEQGDSAMYLCASSFEHHGYTFGSGTRLTVV.

The CDR3 region has the DNA TGTGCCAGTCACCCACGGGAGAACACTGAAGCTTTCTTT. Its translation: CASHPRENTEAFF. The rearrangement uses TRBV19 and TRBJ1-1, with D unresolved. CDR3 length equals 13 residues. The ends were cut back, 8 bases at V and 1 base at J, with 11 bases in the middle. CDR1 is LNHDA and CDR2 is SQIVND in the germline V gene (reference sequence).

The sample holds a few counts of this clonotype. The chain links TRBV11-2 to TRBJ2-1, with 8 positions matching TRBD1. CDR1 SGHAT and CDR2 FQNNGV come from the germline V gene. Germline trimming cut 5 bases from V and 4 bases from J; bases unmatched to any gene: 10. CDR3 size: 16 residues. The CDR3 sequence is CASSNSGTGVYNEQFF. The DNA for the CDR3 is TGTGCCAGCAGCAACTCCGGGACAGGAGTTTACAATGAGCAGTTCTTC.

This clonotype was recorded at least ten times. The chain uses TRBV27 and TRBJ1-2; weak D call: TRBD1 (6 bases). The CDR3 extends over 13 amino acids. The V gene lost 6 bases and the J gene lost 6 bases, with 14 bases spanning the gap. Germline CDR1 reads MNHEY; CDR2 reads SMNVEV (reference sequence). The CDR3 spells CASSLGGLDGYTF. The CDR3 DNA reads as TGTGCCAGCAGCCTTGGGGGGCTCGATGGCTACACCTTC.

V and J are TRBV27 and TRBJ2-2, with 7 positions matching TRBD2. Per germline, CDR1 MNHEY and CDR2 SMNVEV (reference sequence). V lost 10 bases, J lost 3 bases, and 11 bases stayed unmatched. This CDR3 is built from 15 residues. The CDR3 coding sequence is TGTGCCACCTCCTTGACGGGGGGTTACACCGGGGAGCTGTTTTTT. Its translation: CATSLTGGYTGELFF.

V and J are TRBV5-6 and TRBJ2-1; D is unclear. The V gene's germline CDR1 is SGHDT and CDR2 YYEEEE. Deletions cut 0 bases from V and 1 base from J, with 11 bases between. This CDR3 has 16 residues. The CDR3 sequence: CASSLDGSGSYNEQFF. Here the CDR3 DNA reads TGTGCCAGCAGCTTGGATGGTTCAGGATCCTACAATGAGCAGTTCTTC. Full variable domain (rest looked up from reference TRBV5-6 and TRBJ2-1): DAGVTQSPTHLIKTRGQQVTLRCSPKSGHDTVSWYQQALGQGPQFIFQYYEEEERQRGNFPDRFSGHQFPNYSSELNVNALLLGDSALYLCASSLDGSGSYNEQFFGPGTRLTVL.

V usage is TRBV7-9 and J usage is TRBJ2-3; D is uncertain. The CDR3 length is 16 residues. Germline V CDR1 and CDR2: SEHNR, FQNEAQ (reference sequence). V was trimmed by 4 bases and J by 0 bases, leaving 14 bases between them. The CDR3 DNA sequence: TGTGCCAGCAGCTACCCGACCCAAGGGAGCACAGATACGCAGTATTTT. Amino acids: CASSYPTQGSTDTQYF.

There are a few counts of this clonotype. The rearrangement uses TRBV7-9 and TRBJ1-5; 7 positions agree with TRBD1. V was pared by 5 bases and J by 1 base, with 5 bases of the junction left unmatched. Germline CDR1 is SEHNR and CDR2 is FQNEAQ (reference sequence). This CDR3 comprises 15 residues. CDR3 residues: CASSDRVLSNQPQHF. The CDR3 bases are TGTGCCAGCAGCGACAGGGTCTTGAGCAATCAGCCCCAGCATTTT.

Note on this clonotype: Compared with germline, one end of the junction differs, possibly owing to a read error. The chain combines TRBV7-7 with TRBJ1-5, with D unclear. The CDR3 totals 15 residues. CDR1 and CDR2 (germline): SSHAT, FNYEAQ (reference sequence). As DNA, the CDR3 is TGTGCTAGCAGTAAGACTGAGTATAGCAATCAGCCCCAGCATTTT. It is translated as CASSKTEYSNQPQHF.